This TCR beta chain was captured in a study of blood T cells in healthy people across ages. Whole-study results and caveats: Higher diversity and more naive CD4+ cells were features of long-lived donors, compared to aged donors.

Total RNA was extracted at no less than 6 micrograms per sample. A J-beta primer mix and a sample-barcoded 5' primer were used in a second PCR of about 7 to 12 cycles. Paired-end reads containing CDR3 totaled no fewer than 2.5 million for each sample. MiXCR, applied by TCRdb to the 5' RACE reads, yields one record per CDR3 protein. The sample holds 540,000 or so distinct CDR3 sequences; roughly 48% are singletons and the top ten take approximately 25%. A note on this clonotype: The target antigen is unknown.

The clonotype comes from a man older than 75 in good health. The sample comprised blood.

Here the CDR3 DNA reads TGTGCCCTTAGATTTAACTATGGCTACACCTTC. Translation: CALRFNYGYTF. The chain couples TRBV28 to TRBJ1-2; D remains unclear. V gave up 11 bases and J gave up 1 base, with 8 bases separating them. CDR3 size: 11 residues. Germline loops: CDR1 MDHEN, CDR2 SYDVKM.